A selection of T cell receptor beta chains follows, all from one sample in a study of OX40 agonist ivuxolimab in advanced cancers. Measured with immunoSEQ multiplex PCR; TCRdb has only the in-frame clones, and not every one. This sample has some 68,000 clones; roughly 86% occur once, and the top ten carry around 0.99%. Sequencing was performed on CD4+ or CD8+ T cells sorted from blood, taken in a trial of the OX40 agonist ivuxolimab. Receptors were obtained from an adult with an advanced solid tumor such as melanoma, head and neck, liver or kidney cancer. CDR3s leave out the opening cysteine and the closing phenylalanine or tryptophan. Only part of the rows carry a size: once, few, many, or a class if the clone is expanded.

NA	TRBV19	TRBJ1-1	ASSGDRAGTEAF
NA	TRBV4-2	TRBJ2-7	ASSPLGDRAYEQY
once	TRBV27	TRBJ1-6	ASRGQQDSPLH
once	TRBV7-3	TRBJ2-7	ASSLNLRAEQY
NA	TRBV18	TRBJ2-1	ASSPALAGENEQF
NA	TRBV5-6	TRBJ2-5	ASSLGVLAGAETQY
NA	TRBV6-1	TRBJ1-1	ASSLRGKGTEAF
NA	TRBV4-3	TRBJ2-7	ASSQLSGYEQY
NA	TRBV23-1	TRBJ2-7	ASNRGDSYEQY
NA	TRBV7-9	TRBJ2-2	ASSLLAGLAGELF
NA	TRBV30	TRBJ1-5	AWSGTGRQPQH
NA	TRBV10-1	TRBJ1-2	ATTPGQGYT
NA	TRBV7-3	TRBJ2-7	ASLSYEQY
NA	TRBV19	TRBJ1-3	ASSIDGGRKIFSGNTIY
NA	TRBV2	TRBJ1-5	ASSDFRGSNQPQH
NA	TRBV7-2	TRBJ1-2	ASSSQGHSYGYT
NA	TRBV6-1	TRBJ1-5	ASSESSPQH
NA	TRBV6-5	TRBJ2-1	ASSYAGNEQF
NA	TRBV7-2	TRBJ2-4	ASSQPGVVIQY
NA	TRBV28	TRBJ2-7	ASRQGTGGGYEQY
NA	TRBV7-9	TRBJ2-3	ASSFRVNTQY
NA	TRBV18	TRBJ1-1	ASSPGTGSNTEAF
NA	TRBV7-2	TRBJ2-1	ASRWQGRVNEQF
once	TRBV6-5	TRBJ2-7	ASSRPDLSYEQY
NA	TRBV10-3	TRBJ1-1	AISQGRDTEAF
NA	TRBV27	TRBJ2-1	ASSLSSIYNEQF
NA	TRBV11-3	TRBJ1-5	ASSLDIGQVEGNQPQH
NA	TRBV5-1	TRBJ1-1	ASSLRDRGGSTEAF
NA	TRBV6-1	TRBJ1-4	ASSDSGNTNEKLF
NA	TRBV5-4	TRBJ1-4	ASSLVQGSNEKLF
NA	TRBV30	TRBJ2-6	ACPPAGAKGYSGANVLT
NA	TRBV7-9	TRBJ2-7	ASSPTKIGPQY
NA	TRBV28	TRBJ2-2	ASSQTGELF
NA	TRBV27	TRBJ1-6	ASSFPGSPLH
once	TRBV7-2	TRBJ2-2	ASSLVSLDTGELF
NA	TRBV7-3	TRBJ1-3	ASSLDISSGNTIY
few	TRBV7-9	TRBJ2-5	ASSHGQGAGETQY
NA	TRBV6-5	TRBJ2-1	ASSDTRDNEQF
NA	TRBV7-2	TRBJ1-2	ASSSDRRRGANYGYT
once	TRBV6-6	TRBJ1-2	ASRTSGDNYGYT
NA	TRBV7-6	TRBJ1-5	ASSAQENQPQH
few	TRBV5-4	TRBJ2-7	ASSLDRLHSYEQY
NA	TRBV21-1	TRBJ1-3	ASSNTSRTGNNTIY
NA	TRBV14	TRBJ2-3	ASSRDRGTDTQY
NA	TRBV30	TRBJ1-2	AGWPRADGYT